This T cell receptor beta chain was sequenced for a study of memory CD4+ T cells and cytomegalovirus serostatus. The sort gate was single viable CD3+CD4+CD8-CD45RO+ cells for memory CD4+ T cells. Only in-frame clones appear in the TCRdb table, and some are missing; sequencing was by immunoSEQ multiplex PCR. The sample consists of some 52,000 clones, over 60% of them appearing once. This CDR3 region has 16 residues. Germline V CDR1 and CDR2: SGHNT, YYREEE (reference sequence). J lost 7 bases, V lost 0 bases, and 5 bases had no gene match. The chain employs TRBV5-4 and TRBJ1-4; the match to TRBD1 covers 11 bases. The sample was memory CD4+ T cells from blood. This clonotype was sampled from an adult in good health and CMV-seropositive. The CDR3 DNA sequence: TGTGCCAGCAGCTTGGGGGGACAGGGGGGGAGTGAAAAACTGTTTTTT. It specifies CASSLGGQGGSEKLFF.